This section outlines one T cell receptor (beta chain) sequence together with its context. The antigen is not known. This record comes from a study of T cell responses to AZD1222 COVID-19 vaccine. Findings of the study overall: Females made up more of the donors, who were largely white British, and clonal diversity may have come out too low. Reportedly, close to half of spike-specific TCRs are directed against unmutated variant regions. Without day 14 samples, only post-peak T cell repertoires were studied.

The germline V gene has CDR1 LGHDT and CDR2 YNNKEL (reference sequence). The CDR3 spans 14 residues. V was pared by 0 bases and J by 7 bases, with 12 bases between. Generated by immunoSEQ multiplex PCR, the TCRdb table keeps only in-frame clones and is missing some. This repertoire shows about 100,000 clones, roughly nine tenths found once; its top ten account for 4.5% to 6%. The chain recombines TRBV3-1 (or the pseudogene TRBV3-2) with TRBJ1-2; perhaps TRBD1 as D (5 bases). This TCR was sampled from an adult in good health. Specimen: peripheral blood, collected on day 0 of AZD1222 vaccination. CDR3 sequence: CASSQDRDRPGYTF. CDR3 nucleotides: TGTGCCAGCAGCCAAGACAGGGACCGGCCTGGCTACACCTTC.